Each of the 15 T cell receptor beta chains below was sequenced from the same sample in a study of CD8+ T cells in alopecia areata. As the sequencing template, cDNA was produced by extracting RNA and reverse transcribing it. Sequencing used immunoSEQ multiplex PCR; TCRdb keeps in-frame clones, though not all of them. The profile covers about 190,000 clones, with around 50% appearing a single time and around 13% taken by the ten largest. The treatment here: oral pan-JAK inhibitor, 5-10 mg twice daily. The material sequenced was CD8+ T cells sorted from blood, taken at week 24, from a patient treated with tofacitinib. The source of these receptors is a human donor with alopecia areata.

The V gene is TRBV7-9, the J gene TRBJ1-1; D perhaps matches TRBD1 (6 bases). Germline V gene data show CDR1 as SEHNR and CDR2 as FQNEAQ (reference sequence). The CDR3 has 16 residues. V lost 3 bases, J lost 3 bases, and 17 bases lay in between. CDR3 coding DNA: TGTGCCAGCAGCTTTGCCGTTTCCCGGGGGCACACTGAAGCTTTCTTT. It is translated as CASSFAVSRGHTEAFF.

This clone was recorded once. The chain links TRBV6-5 to TRBJ2-3; TRBD2 matches 8 bases. The CDR3 is 14 residues long. Germline V gene sequence: CDR1 MNHEY, CDR2 SVGAGI. With V trimmed by 2 bases and J by 4 bases, 2 bases remained unmatched. The CDR3 is CASSYAGGADTQYF. The CDR3 DNA is TGTGCCAGCAGTTACGCGGGGGGAGCAGATACGCAGTATTTT.

The chain employs TRBV30 and TRBJ2-2; D call uncertain. Germline CDR1 is GTSNPN and CDR2 is SVGIG (reference sequence). The CDR3 totals 10 residues. CDR3 DNA: TGTCTAGCGAACACCGGGGAGCTGTTTTTT. Encoded protein: CLANTGELFF.

The rearrangement joins TRBV29-1 to TRBJ1-2; unclear D gene. V lost 7 bases and J lost 2, with 14 bases in between. The CDR3 has 13 residues. Germline values: CDR1 SQVTM, CDR2 ANQGSEA. The CDR3 is CSALHIENYGYTF. The CDR3 bases are TGCAGCGCCCTACATATAGAAAACTATGGCTACACCTTC.

The CDR3 region is CSVAQGAYEQYF. The DNA for the CDR3 is TGCAGCGTTGCTCAGGGGGCCTACGAGCAGTACTTC. J is TRBJ2-7 and V is TRBV29-1; 7 bases are a match to TRBD1. Germline loops: CDR1 SQVTM, CDR2 ANQGSEA. The CDR3 totals 12 residues. V lost 4 bases and J lost 2; bases outside the gene matches: 2.

This clone rates as medium-sized. The rearrangement joins TRBV5-1 to TRBJ2-1; D possibly uses TRBD1 or TRBD2 (5 bases each). V was trimmed by 2 bases and J by 2 bases, leaving 11 bases between them. CDR1 is SGHRS and CDR2 is YFSETQ in the germline V gene. The CDR3 loop spans 15 amino acids. CDR3 region: CASSFWGTPYNEQFF. The CDR3 DNA reads as TGCGCCAGCAGCTTTTGGGGGACCCCCTACAATGAGCAGTTCTTC.

The chain combines TRBV13 with TRBJ1-1; a weak D match, TRBD1 (5 bases). This CDR3 contains 12 residues. V lost 0 bases, J lost 11 bases, and 10 bases lay in between. Germline V gene sequence: CDR1 PRHDT, CDR2 FYEKMQ (reference sequence). CDR3 nucleotides: TGTGCCAGCAGCTTAGGCCGGGGCGAGGCTTTCTTT. Its translation is CASSLGRGEAFF.

The chain is built from TRBV2 and TRBJ2-1; D ambiguous. There are 8 residues in the CDR3. The V gene lost 6 bases and the J gene lost 10 bases, with 1 base spanning the gap. Germline V CDR1 and CDR2: SNHLY, FYNNEI. This chain's CDR3 is CASSEQFF. In nucleotides, the CDR3 is TGTGCCAGCAGCGAGCAGTTCTTC.

This clone was picked up a small number of times. This chain uses TRBV29-1 with TRBJ1-3; TRBD1 agrees at 11 bases. The CDR3 is 16 amino acids. The trim removed 6 bases at V and 4 bases at J, leaving 11 bases unmatched. Germline values: CDR1 SQVTM, CDR2 ANQGSEA. The CDR3 sequence is CSVETGTGGRGNTIYF. DNA for the CDR3: TGCAGCGTGGAAACCGGGACAGGGGGTCGAGGAAACACCATATATTTT.

This clone was seen just once. The V call is TRBV5-1, the J call TRBJ2-5; 10 nucleotides agree with TRBD2. V lost 0 bases to trimming and J lost 1 base; unmatched junction nucleotides: 9. This CDR3 spans 18 amino acids. Germline lookup yields CDR1 SGHRS and CDR2 YFSETQ. CDR3 in amino acids: CASSLELVSGGGQETQYF. In nucleotides, the CDR3 is TGCGCCAGCAGCTTGGAGCTGGTGAGCGGGGGGGGCCAAGAGACCCAGTACTTC.

This clone showed up just once. The chain employs TRBV30 and TRBJ1-1, with unresolved D. Germline CDR1 is GTSNPN and CDR2 is SVGIG (reference sequence). This CDR3 comprises 13 residues. V lost 3 bases to trimming and J lost 0 bases, with 8 bases between them. In DNA form, the CDR3 reads TGTGCCTGGAGGAAGTCGGTGAACACTGAAGCTTTCTTT. It yields the protein CAWRKSVNTEAFF.

The chain carries TRBV29-1 and TRBJ1-1; 7 nucleotides match TRBD1. From germline, CDR1 is SQVTM and CDR2 ANQGSEA. V was pared by 7 bases and J by 8 bases, with 7 bases of the junction left unmatched. This CDR3 region has 11 residues. CDR3 bases: TGCAGCGCCGGGAGGGGACAGGAAGCTTTCTTT. This sequence encodes CSAGRGQEAFF.

Concerning this clone itself: Other nucleotide sequences from this sample produce the same CDR3. The gene calls are TRBV5-6 and TRBJ2-7; 8 nucleotides align to TRBD1. CDR1 is SGHDT, CDR2 YYEEEE, per germline. The CDR3 length is 14 residues. The trim removed 2 bases at V and 1 base at J, leaving 2 bases unmatched. The CDR3 nucleotides read TGTGCCAGCAGCTTTGGACAGGGTTCCTACGAGCAGTACTTC. Protein: CASSFGQGSYEQYF.

V usage is TRBV5-1 and J usage is TRBJ1-1, with D perhaps TRBD1 (5 bases). V was shortened by 0 bases and J by 3 bases, with 9 bases between the two germline ends. The CDR3 totals 14 residues. Germline loops: CDR1 SGHRS, CDR2 YFSETQ. CDR3 protein: CASSLGGVDTEAFF. The DNA for the CDR3 is TGCGCCAGCAGCTTGGGAGGGGTGGACACTGAAGCTTTCTTT.

This clone was recorded a few times. J is TRBJ2-3 and V is TRBV19; D gene ambiguous. V lost 7 bases and J 4 bases, leaving 6 bases between the germline ends. CDR1 LNHDA and CDR2 SQIVND come from the germline V gene (reference sequence). The CDR3 length is 11 residues. The chain's CDR3 is CASIFADTQYF. The DNA of the CDR3 is TGTGCCAGTATTTTCGCAGATACGCAGTATTTT.